This T cell receptor (beta chain) derives from a study of tumor-infiltrating lymphocytes in primary liver carcinoma. On the study more broadly: Surgeons treated the primary liver carcinoma of the patients by surgical resection.

Priming with a constant-region primer yielded TCR beta cDNA from 450 to 550 ng total RNA. Investigators got TCR beta libraries out of three nested multiplex PCR rounds, done with slightly modified ARM-PCR. The two initial PCR rounds, roughly 10 cycles each, used TRBV1-TRBV30 forward and C-beta reverse primers. TCRdb recomputed calls from the multiplex PCR reads with MiXCR, one row per CDR3 protein. The sample has 310,000 or so distinct CDR3 sequences; almost 65% are singletons. For this clonotype: What it binds is unknown. Its ends do not fully match the called genes, so a read error is possible.

This CDR3 has 11 amino acids. Germline CDR1 DFQATT, CDR2 SNEGSKA (reference sequence). Study conclusions and caveats: Tumor top-250-clone fraction significantly exceeded that of blood (p = 0.039).

Unsorted whole blood supplied the RNA, and germline DNA was extracted too. This receptor was taken from a man aged 35 to 55 with primary liver carcinoma and hepatitis B virus infection. Sequencing input: peripheral blood. The V call is TRBV20-1, the J call TRBJ2-7, with D possibly matching TRBD2 (6 bases). CDR3 protein: CSASTSYDQYF. The CDR3 region has the DNA TGCAGTGCCTCTACTAGCTACGATCAGTACTTC.